Listed below are T cell receptor beta chains from one sample, sequenced in a study of blood T cells in healthy people across ages. TCRdb reanalysed the 5' RACE reads using MiXCR and keeps one entry per CDR3 protein. This sample has some 690,000 distinct CDR3 sequences; about a fifth occur once, and the top ten carry around 22%. Input material: blood. All receptors come from a man aged 70-80 years in good health. CDR3s include the opening cysteine and the closing phenylalanine or tryptophan. The order of the fields is D gene, clone size, CDR3 length, J gene, V gene, CDR3 protein, CDR3 DNA. A D gene is named only where the DNA matches it firmly. A clone size is listed for some rows: how often the clone was seen (once, few, many), or a class if it is expanded.

TRBD1	few	14	TRBJ2-1	TRBV5-1	CASSLGGPYNEQFF	TGTGCCAGCAGTTTAGGGGGCCCCTACAATGAGCAGTTCTTC
.	.	17	TRBJ2-1	TRBV4-1	CASSQDFIDNRYNEQLF	TGCGCCAGCAGCCAAGACTTTATAGACAATCGCTACAATGAGCAGCTCTTC
.	.	15	TRBJ2-5	TRBV11-2	CASSQVSGPQETQYF	TGTGCCAGCAGCCAAGTGTCTGGGCCTCAAGAGACCCAGTACTTC
TRBD1	few	15	TRBJ1-5	TRBV10-3	CAISGGTGLNQPQHF	TGTGCCATCAGTGGCGGGACAGGCCTAAATCAGCCCCAGCATTTT
.	few	14	TRBJ1-2	TRBV19	CASIASGRPRGYTF	TGTGCCAGTATCGCTTCAGGCCGTCCTCGGGGCTACACCTTC
.	many	13	TRBJ1-2	TRBV29-1	CSAAVWGGDGYTF	TGCAGCGCCGCCGTTTGGGGAGGCGATGGCTACACCTTC
.	many	15	TRBJ2-1	TRBV5-5	CASIPIGGMGYEQFF	TGTGCCAGCATTCCTATTGGCGGGATGGGGTATGAGCAGTTCTTC
.	once	11	TRBJ1-1	TRBV12-3/TRBV12-4	CASSTSTEAFF	TGTGCCAGCAGTACCTCCACTGAAGCTTTCTTT
.	few	15	TRBJ1-1	TRBV2	CASSEFVNPNTEAFF	TGTGCCAGCAGTGAATTCGTGAATCCGAACACTGAAGCTTTCTTT
TRBD2	.	16	TRBJ2-3	TRBV7-2	CASSPKLAGVTDTQYF	TGTGCCAGCAGCCCCAAACTAGCGGGAGTCACAGATACGCAGTATTTT
.	.	12	TRBJ1-1	TRBV5-5	CASSKGFGEAFF	TGTGCCAGCAGCAAAGGCTTCGGGGAAGCTTTCTTT
.	few	15	TRBJ2-3	TRBV5-1	CASSNGHSGTDTQYF	TGCGCCAGCAGCAACGGACACTCGGGCACAGATACGCAGTATTTT
TRBD2	.	17	TRBJ2-5	TRBV12-3/TRBV12-4	CASSLGLAGGQQETQYF	TGTGCCAGCAGTTTAGGTCTAGCGGGAGGCCAACAAGAGACCCAGTACTTC
.	few	15	TRBJ2-5	TRBV7-9	CASTKMPTQDGTQYF	TGTGCCAGCACAAAGATGCCCACGCAAGATGGGACCCAGTACTTC
.	few	14	TRBJ2-5	TRBV12-3/TRBV12-4	CASSFRGPQETQYF	TGTGCCAGCAGTTTTAGGGGCCCCCAAGAGACCCAGTACTTC
TRBD1	.	15	TRBJ1-1	TRBV12-3/TRBV12-4	CASLRQGSFATEAFF	TGTGCCAGCTTAAGACAGGGCTCCTTCGCCACTGAAGCTTTCTTT
TRBD1	few	14	TRBJ1-5	TRBV2	CASSAGQEYQPQHF	TGTGCCAGCAGTGCTGGACAGGAGTATCAGCCCCAGCATTTT
.	.	15	TRBJ2-5	TRBV5-1	CASSSDGLKVETQYF	TGCGCCAGCAGCTCTGACGGCCTTAAGGTGGAGACCCAGTACTTC